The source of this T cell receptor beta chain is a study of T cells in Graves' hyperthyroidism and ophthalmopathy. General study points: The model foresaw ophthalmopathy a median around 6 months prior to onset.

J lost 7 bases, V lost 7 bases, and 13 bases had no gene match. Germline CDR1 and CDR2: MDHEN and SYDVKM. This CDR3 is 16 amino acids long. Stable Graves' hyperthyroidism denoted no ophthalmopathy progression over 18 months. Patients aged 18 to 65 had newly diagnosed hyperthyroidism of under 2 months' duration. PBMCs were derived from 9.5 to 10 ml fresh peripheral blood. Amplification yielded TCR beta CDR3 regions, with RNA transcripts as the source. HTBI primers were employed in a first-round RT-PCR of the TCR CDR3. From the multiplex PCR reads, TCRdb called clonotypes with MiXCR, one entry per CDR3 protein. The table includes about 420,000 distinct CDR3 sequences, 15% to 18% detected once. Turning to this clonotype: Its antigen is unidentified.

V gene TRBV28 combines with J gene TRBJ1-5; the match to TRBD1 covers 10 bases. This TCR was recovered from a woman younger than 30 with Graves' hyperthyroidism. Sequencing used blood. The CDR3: CASKSGQGWSTQPQHF. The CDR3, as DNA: TGTGCCAGCAAATCGGGACAGGGGTGGAGTACGCAGCCCCAGCATTTT. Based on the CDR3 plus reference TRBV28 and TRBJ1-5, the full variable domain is DVKVTQSSRYLVKRTGEKVFLECVQDMDHENMFWYRQDPGLGLRLIYFSYDVKMKEKGDIPEGYSVSREKKERFSLILESASTNQTSMYLCASKSGQGWSTQPQHFGDGTRLSIL.